This T cell receptor beta chain was sequenced during a study of blood T cell repertoires in COVID-19. About the study: Whether acute or convalescent, the COVID-19 samples came from the United States, Italy and Spain. T cells, B-cell-depleted T cells, or PBMCs provided the cDNA or gDNA that served as material.

How the authors handled the data: Estimates of nucleated cell counts were drawn from the amplification of reference gene primers. The assay was immunoSEQ multiplex PCR, and TCRdb's table has in-frame clones only and misses some. V and J calls and clone size come straight from that table; D and trimming were deduced from the DNA. This table has 250,000 or so clones, nearly 85% appearing once. This CDR3 contains 16 residues. This TCR was recovered from a human donor in a cohort sampled during active COVID-19. The chain uses TRBV21-1 and TRBJ1-1. TRBV21-1 is flagged as a pseudogene. Material: peripheral blood. CDR3 bases: TGTGCCAGCATCCCGCCCACCGGGACTGGGGACACTGAAGCTTTCTTT. This gives the protein CASIPPTGTGDTEAFF.